Sequencing of this T cell receptor (beta chain) was carried out in a study of T-cell reconstitution after alpha-beta-depleted transplantation in children. Preparation of the TCRbeta library was carried out with unique molecular identifiers. In TCRdb, the PCR reads were re-called with MiXCR into one record per CDR3 protein. The sample records 750,000 to 950,000 distinct CDR3 sequences, about 15% being singletons. Study results and caveats: Recipient T cells and thymic progenitors that survived were the source of the high TCRbeta diversity seen at day 60 in some patients. One year post-transplant, T-cell counts and diversity were largely derived from T cells produced anew. Alpha-beta T cells present about two months after transplant were reported to originate from several hundred expanded graft clones.

With respect to this clonotype: Its cognate antigen is unknown.

V lost 4 bases and J lost 1; bases outside the gene matches: 2. The germline V gene encodes CDR1 MNHNS and CDR2 SASEGT. This CDR3 spans 16 amino acids. The TCR originated in a male patient younger than 18 who had a stem cell transplant for acute lymphoblastic leukemia, so the T cells may come from the graft donor. The rearrangement joins TRBV6-1 to TRBJ2-7; 15 bases are a match to TRBD2. Here the sequenced sample was PBMCs, mostly from graft donor cells, taken 360 days after TCRalphabeta/CD19-depleted stem cell transplant. The DNA for the CDR3 is TGTGCCAGCAGTGGGACTAGCGGGAGGGAATCCTACGAGCAGTACTTC. This translates into CASSGTSGRESYEQYF.